Below, one T cell receptor (beta chain) is given with its context. This record belongs to a study of cytomegalovirus exposure and HLA in healthy donors. The PCR made use of 60 Vbeta and 13 Jbeta primers. Data came from immunoSEQ multiplex PCR; TCRdb stores just in-frame clones and leaves some out. The table lists 110,000 or so clones, about 8% of them singletons, with 6% to 7.5% in the top ten. After removal of 7 bases from V and 6 bases from J, the junction contained 10 bases not matched to a gene. Germline V CDR1 and CDR2: MNHEY, SMNVEV (reference sequence). The CDR3 is made up of 14 amino acids. The rearrangement joins TRBV27 to TRBJ2-7, with 9 nucleotides matching TRBD1. Sequencing was done on a sample of PBMCs. The TCR sequence derives from a woman aged 35 to 49 in good health and CMV-seropositive. The CDR3 protein is CASMGPGQGREQYF. In nucleotides, the CDR3 is TGTGCCAGCATGGGACCGGGACAGGGTCGCGAGCAGTACTTC.